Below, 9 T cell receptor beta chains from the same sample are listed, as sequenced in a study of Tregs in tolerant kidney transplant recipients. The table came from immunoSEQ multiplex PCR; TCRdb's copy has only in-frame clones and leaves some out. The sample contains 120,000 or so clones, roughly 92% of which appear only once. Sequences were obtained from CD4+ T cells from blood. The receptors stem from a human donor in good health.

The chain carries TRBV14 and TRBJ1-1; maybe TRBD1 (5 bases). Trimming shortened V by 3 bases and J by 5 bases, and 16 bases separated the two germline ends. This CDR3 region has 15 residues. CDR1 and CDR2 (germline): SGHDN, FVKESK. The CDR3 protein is CASSHLSGRRTEAFF. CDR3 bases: TGTGCCAGCAGCCACCTTTCAGGGCGACGGACTGAAGCTTTCTTT.

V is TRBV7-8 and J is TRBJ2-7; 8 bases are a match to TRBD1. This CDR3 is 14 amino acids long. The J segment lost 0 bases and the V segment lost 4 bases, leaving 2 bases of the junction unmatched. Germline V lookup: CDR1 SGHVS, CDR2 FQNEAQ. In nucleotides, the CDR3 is TGTGCCAGCAGCTGGACAGGGCCCTCCTACGAGCAGTACTTC. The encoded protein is CASSWTGPSYEQYF.

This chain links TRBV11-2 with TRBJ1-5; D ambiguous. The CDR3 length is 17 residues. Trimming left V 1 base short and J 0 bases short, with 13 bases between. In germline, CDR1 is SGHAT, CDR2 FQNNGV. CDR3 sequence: CASSLAASFHSNQPQHF. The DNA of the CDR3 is TGTGCCAGCAGCTTAGCGGCGTCATTTCATAGCAATCAGCCCCAGCATTTT.

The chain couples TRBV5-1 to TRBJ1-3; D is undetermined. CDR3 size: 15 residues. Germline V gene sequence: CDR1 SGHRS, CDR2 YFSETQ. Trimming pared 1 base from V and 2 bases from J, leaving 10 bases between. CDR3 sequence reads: CASSLLGLTGNTIYF. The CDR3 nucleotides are TGCGCCAGCAGCTTGTTAGGCCTTACTGGAAACACCATATATTTT.

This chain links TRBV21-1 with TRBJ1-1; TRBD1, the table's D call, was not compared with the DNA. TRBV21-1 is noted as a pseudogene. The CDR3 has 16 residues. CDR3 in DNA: TGTGCCAGCAGCAAATCGGGGACAGGGGGAAACACTGAAGCTTTCTTT. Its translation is CASSKSGTGGNTEAFF.

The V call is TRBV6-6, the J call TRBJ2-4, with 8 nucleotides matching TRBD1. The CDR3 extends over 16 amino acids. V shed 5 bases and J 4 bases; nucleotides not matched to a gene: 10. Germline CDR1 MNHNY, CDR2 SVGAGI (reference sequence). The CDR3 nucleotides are TGTGCCAGCAGTCCCGGGGGAGGACAGGGAAAAAACATTCAGTACTTC. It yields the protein CASSPGGGQGKNIQYF.

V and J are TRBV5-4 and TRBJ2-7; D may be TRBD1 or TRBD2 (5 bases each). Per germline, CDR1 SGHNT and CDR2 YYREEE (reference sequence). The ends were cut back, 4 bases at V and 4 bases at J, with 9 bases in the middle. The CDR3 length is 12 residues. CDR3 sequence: CASSRDGYEQYF. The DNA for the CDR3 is TGTGCCAGCAGCCGGGACGGATACGAGCAGTACTTC.

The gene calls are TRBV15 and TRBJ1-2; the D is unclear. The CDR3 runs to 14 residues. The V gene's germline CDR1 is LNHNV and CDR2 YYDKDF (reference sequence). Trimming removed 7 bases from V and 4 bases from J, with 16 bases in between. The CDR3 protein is CATKREVSGYGYTF. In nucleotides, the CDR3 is TGTGCCACCAAAAGAGAAGTATCCGGCTATGGCTACACCTTC.

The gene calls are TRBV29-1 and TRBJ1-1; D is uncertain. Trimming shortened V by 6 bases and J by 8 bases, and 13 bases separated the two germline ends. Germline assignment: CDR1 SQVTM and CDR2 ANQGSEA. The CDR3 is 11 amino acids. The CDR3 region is CSVTDLDEAFF. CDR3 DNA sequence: TGCAGCGTCACCGACCTGGACGAAGCTTTCTTT.